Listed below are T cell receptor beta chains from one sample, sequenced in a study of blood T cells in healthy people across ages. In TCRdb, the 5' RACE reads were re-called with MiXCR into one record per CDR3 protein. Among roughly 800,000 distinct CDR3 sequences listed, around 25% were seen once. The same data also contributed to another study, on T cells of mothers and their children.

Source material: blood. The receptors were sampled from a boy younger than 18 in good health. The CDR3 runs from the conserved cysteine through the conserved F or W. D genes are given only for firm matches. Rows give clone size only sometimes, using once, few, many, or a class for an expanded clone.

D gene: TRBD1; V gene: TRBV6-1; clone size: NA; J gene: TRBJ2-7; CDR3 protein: CASSEYFGQGAYEQYF; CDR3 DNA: TGTGCCAGCAGTGAATATTTTGGACAGGGGGCTTACGAGCAGTACTTC
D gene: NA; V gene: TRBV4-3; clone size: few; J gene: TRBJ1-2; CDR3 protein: CASSPDRSYTF; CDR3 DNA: TGCGCCAGCAGCCCCGACCGAAGCTACACCTTC
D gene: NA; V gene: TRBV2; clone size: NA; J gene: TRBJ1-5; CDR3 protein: CASSEVEGVNQPQHF; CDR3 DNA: TGTGCCAGCAGTGAAGTGGAGGGGGTGAATCAGCCCCAGCATTTT
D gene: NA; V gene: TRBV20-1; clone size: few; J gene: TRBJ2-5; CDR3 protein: CSARGRGSGETQYF; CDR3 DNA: TGCAGTGCTAGAGGGAGAGGGAGCGGAGAGACCCAGTACTTC
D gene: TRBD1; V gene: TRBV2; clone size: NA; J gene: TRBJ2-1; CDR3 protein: CASSARTGVFNEQFF; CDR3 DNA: TGTGCCAGCAGTGCGCGCACAGGGGTCTTTAATGAGCAGTTCTTC
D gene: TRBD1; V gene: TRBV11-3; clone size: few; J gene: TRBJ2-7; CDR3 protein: CASSLTGGREQYF; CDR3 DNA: TGTGCCAGCAGCTTAACAGGGGGAAGGGAGCAGTACTTC
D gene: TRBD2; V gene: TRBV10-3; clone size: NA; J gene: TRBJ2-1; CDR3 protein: CAISESWASGSGNEQFF; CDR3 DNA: TGTGCCATCAGTGAGTCTTGGGCTAGCGGGAGTGGCAATGAGCAGTTCTTC
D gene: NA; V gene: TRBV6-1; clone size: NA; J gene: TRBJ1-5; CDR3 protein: CASSPNRGPQHF; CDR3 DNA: TGTGCCAGCAGCCCGAATAGGGGGCCCCAGCATTTT
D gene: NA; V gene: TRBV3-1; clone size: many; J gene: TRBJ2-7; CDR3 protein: CASSLGGFSYEQYF; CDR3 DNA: TGTGCCAGCAGCCTCGGGGGATTCTCCTACGAGCAGTACTTC
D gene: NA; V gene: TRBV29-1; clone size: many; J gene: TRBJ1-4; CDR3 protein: CSVGQGSEKLFF; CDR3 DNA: TGCAGCGTTGGCCAGGGCTCGGAAAAACTGTTTTTT
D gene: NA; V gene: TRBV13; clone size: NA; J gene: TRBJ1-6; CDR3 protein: CASSLRGLSGGNSPLHF; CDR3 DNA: TGTGCCAGCAGCTTACGGGGCCTCTCGGGGGGTAATTCACCCCTCCACTTT
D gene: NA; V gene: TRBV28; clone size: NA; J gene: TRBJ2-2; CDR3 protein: CASSLKRGGELFF; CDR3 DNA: TGTGCCAGCAGTTTAAAGAGGGGCGGGGAGCTGTTTTTT
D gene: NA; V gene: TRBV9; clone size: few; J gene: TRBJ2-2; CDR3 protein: CASSVDGAGELFF; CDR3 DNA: TGTGCCAGCAGCGTAGATGGGGCCGGGGAGCTGTTTTTT
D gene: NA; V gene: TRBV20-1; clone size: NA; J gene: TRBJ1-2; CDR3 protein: CSASTTDGYGYTF; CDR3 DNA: TGCAGTGCTAGCACCACGGACGGCTATGGCTACACCTTC
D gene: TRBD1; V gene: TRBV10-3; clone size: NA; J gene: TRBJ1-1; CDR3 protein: CAIRPSDRARGTEAFF; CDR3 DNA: TGTGCCATCAGACCCTCAGACAGGGCCAGGGGCACTGAAGCTTTCTTT
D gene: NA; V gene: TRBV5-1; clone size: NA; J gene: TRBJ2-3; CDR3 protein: CASSLGQALGTDTQYF; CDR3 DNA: TGCGCCAGCAGCTTGGGCCAGGCGTTGGGCACAGATACGCAGTATTTT
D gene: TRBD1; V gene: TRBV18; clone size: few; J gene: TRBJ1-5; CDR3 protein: CASSLQGHSNQPQHF; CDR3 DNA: TGTGCCAGCTCACTACAGGGGCATAGCAATCAGCCCCAGCATTTT
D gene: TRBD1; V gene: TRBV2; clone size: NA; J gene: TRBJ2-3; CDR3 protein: CASSGGSTGGTDTRYF; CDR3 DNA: TGTGCCAGCAGTGGGGGATCGACAGGGGGCACAGATACGCGGTATTTT
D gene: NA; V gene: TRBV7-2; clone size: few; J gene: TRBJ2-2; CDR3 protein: CASSQGRGGELFF; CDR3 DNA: TGTGCCAGCAGCCAGGGCAGGGGCGGGGAGCTGTTTTTT
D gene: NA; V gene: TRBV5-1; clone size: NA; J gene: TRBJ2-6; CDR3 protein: CATRPVSGANVLTF; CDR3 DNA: TGCGCCACCCGACCCGTCTCTGGGGCCAACGTCCTGACTTTC
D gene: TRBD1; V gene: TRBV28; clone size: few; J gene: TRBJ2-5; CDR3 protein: CATELYGTGYEGSQETQYF; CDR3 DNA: TGTGCCACCGAACTCTACGGGACAGGGTACGAAGGCAGCCAAGAGACCCAGTACTTC
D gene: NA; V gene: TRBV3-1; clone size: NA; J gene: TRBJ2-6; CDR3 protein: CASSQVRVSGANVLTF; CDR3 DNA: TGTGCCAGCAGCCAAGTCCGAGTCTCTGGGGCCAACGTCCTGACTTTC
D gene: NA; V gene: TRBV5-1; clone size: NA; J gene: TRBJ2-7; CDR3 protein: CASSLHRDSPSYEQYF; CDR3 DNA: TGCGCCAGCAGCTTGCACCGGGACTCCCCGTCCTACGAGCAGTACTTC
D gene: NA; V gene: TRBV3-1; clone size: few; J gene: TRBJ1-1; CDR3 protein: CASSPYTPGEEAFF; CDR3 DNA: TGTGCCAGCAGCCCATATACCCCAGGGGAGGAAGCTTTCTTT
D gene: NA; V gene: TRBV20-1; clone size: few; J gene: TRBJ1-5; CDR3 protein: CSTQAGGQPQHF; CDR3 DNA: TGCAGTACTCAAGCCGGGGGACAGCCCCAGCATTTT
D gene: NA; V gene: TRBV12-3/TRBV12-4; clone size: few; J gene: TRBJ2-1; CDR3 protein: CASSLEREQFF; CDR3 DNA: TGTGCCAGCAGTTTAGAGCGGGAGCAGTTCTTC
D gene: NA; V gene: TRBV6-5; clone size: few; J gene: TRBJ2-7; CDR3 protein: CASSYSTGGSDLFYEQYF; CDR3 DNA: TGTGCCAGCAGTTACTCAACGGGGGGCTCCGATCTATTCTACGAGCAGTACTTC
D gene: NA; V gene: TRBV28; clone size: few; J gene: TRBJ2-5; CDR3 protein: CASTSSWDTQETQYF; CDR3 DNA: TGTGCCAGCACCTCGAGTTGGGACACCCAAGAGACCCAGTACTTC
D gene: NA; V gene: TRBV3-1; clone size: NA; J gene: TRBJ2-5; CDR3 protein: CASSHQPGRGRETQYF; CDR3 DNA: TGTGCCAGCAGCCATCAGCCGGGACGAGGACGGGAGACCCAGTACTTC
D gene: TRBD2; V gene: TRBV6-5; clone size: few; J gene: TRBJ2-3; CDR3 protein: CASSWLADTDTQYF; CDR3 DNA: TGTGCCAGCAGTTGGCTAGCGGACACAGATACGCAGTATTTT
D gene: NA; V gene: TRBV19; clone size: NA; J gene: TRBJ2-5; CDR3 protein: CASSIEPSQETQYF; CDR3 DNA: TGTGCCAGTAGTATAGAACCCTCCCAAGAGACCCAGTACTTC
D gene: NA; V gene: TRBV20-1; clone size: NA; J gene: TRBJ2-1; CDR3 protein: CSARDVRGSYNEQFF; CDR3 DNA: TGCAGTGCCCGGGACGTCCGCGGCTCCTACAATGAGCAGTTCTTC
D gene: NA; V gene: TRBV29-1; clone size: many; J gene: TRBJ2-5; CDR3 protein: CSVAWGETQYF; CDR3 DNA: TGCAGCGTTGCCTGGGGAGAGACCCAGTACTTC
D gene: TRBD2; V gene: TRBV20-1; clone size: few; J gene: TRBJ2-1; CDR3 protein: CSAMWTSGYNEQFF; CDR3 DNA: TGCAGTGCTATGTGGACTAGCGGGTACAATGAGCAGTTCTTC
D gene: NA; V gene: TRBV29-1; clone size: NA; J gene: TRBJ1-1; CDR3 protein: CSVVNLNTEAFF; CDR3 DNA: TGCAGCGTTGTAAACCTGAACACTGAAGCTTTCTTT
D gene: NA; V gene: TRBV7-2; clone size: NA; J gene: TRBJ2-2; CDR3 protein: CASSLATITGELFF; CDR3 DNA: TGTGCCAGCAGCTTAGCAACTATCACCGGGGAGCTGTTTTTT
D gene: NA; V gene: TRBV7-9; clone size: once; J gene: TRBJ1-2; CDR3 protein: CASSFGGPSYGYTF; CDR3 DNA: TGTGCCAGCAGCTTTGGGGGGCCATCCTATGGCTACACCTTC
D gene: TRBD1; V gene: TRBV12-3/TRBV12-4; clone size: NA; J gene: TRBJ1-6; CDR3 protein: CASSHRDRVGSPLHF; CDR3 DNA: TGTGCCAGCAGTCATCGGGACAGGGTAGGCTCACCCCTCCACTTT
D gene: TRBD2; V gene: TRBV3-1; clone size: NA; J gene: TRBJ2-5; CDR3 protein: CASSQDQGREDETQYF; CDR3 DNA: TGTGCCAGCAGCCAAGATCAGGGGCGGGAGGACGAGACCCAGTACTTC
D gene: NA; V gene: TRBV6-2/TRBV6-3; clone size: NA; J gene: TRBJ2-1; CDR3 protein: CASTKGRYFQGYNEQFF; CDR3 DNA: TGTGCCAGCACCAAGGGAAGATACTTCCAGGGATACAATGAGCAGTTCTTC
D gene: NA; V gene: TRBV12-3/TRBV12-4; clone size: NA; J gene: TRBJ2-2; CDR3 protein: CASIRTTNTGELFF; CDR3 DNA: TGTGCCAGCATCAGGACAACGAACACCGGGGAGCTGTTTTTT